Below, one T cell receptor beta chain is given with its context. The source of the sample is a study of blood T cells in healthy people across ages. Study at large: About one barcoded TCR beta cDNA was captured per two T cells.

Combining a sample-barcoded 5' primer with a J-beta primer mix, a second PCR ran for roughly 6 to 11 cycles. TCRdb reprocessed the 5' RACE reads via MiXCR and lists one record per CDR3 protein. This table has about 1,400,000 distinct CDR3 sequences, roughly 64% appearing once. From germline, CDR1 is SQVTM and CDR2 ANQGSEA. CDR3 length: 14 residues. With 4 bases clipped from V and 2 bases from J, the junction kept 6 bases outside the gene matches. Sequences were obtained from blood. The chain combines TRBV29-1 with TRBJ2-5, with TRBD2 identical over 8 bases. The TCR originated in a man aged 18-30 years in good health. CDR3 residues: CSVVLAAMQETQYF. The CDR3 DNA is TGCAGCGTTGTACTAGCGGCCATGCAAGAGACCCAGTACTTC.